This T cell receptor beta chain stems from a study of blood T cell repertoires in COVID-19. Study-wide background: There were acute and convalescent COVID-19 samples, and they came from the United States, Italy and Spain. The analysed material was cDNA or gDNA that came from T cells, B-cell-depleted T cells, or PBMCs.

Authors' data handling: Counts of nucleated cells, estimated from reference gene primer amplification, were obtained. Produced via immunoSEQ multiplex PCR; TCRdb's table is partial and in-frame only. The D gene and trimming were derived from the DNA, and the V and J assignments and clone size from that table. The repertoire has 100,000 to 150,000 clones, roughly 74% of them found once; the top ten carry around 5.2%. Germline-derived CDR1 and CDR2 are LNHNV and YYDKDF (reference sequence). The V end lost 0 bases, the J end lost 0 bases, and 8 bases lay between the germline ends. The CDR3 extends over 16 amino acids.

Specimen: peripheral blood. The gene calls are TRBV15 and TRBJ2-2; TRBD2 is a possible D gene (5 bases). This TCR was recovered from a man between 60 and 70 years old with acute or convalescent COVID-19. In DNA, the CDR3 is TGTGCCACCAGCAGAGAAGCGGCAGCGAACACCGGGGAGCTGTTTTTT. Translated, it gives CATSREAAANTGELFF.